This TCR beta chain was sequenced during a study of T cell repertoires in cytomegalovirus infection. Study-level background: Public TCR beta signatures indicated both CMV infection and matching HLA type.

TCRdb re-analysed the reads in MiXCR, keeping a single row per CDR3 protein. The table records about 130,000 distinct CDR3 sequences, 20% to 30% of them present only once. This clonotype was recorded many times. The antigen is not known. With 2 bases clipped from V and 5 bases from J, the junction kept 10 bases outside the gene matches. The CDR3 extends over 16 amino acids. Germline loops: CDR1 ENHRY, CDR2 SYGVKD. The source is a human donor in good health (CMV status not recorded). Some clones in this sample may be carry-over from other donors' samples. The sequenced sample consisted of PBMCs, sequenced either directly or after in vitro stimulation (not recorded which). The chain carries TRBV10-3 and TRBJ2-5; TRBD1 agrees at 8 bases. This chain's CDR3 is CAISEPQGAGTETQYF. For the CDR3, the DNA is TGTGCCATCAGTGAGCCTCAGGGGGCCGGGACGGAGACCCAGTACTTC.